The rows below give T cell receptor beta chains drawn from one sample of a study of T cell responses to AZD1222 COVID-19 vaccine. Libraries were prepared by immunoSEQ multiplex PCR; TCRdb keeps only in-frame clonotypes and omits some of them. Of about 150,000 clones in the sample, about 88% were seen once. The input for sequencing was peripheral blood, taken on day 0 of AZD1222 vaccination. The receptor set was obtained from an adult in good health. CDR3s include the opening cysteine and the closing phenylalanine or tryptophan. The D gene is left open where the match is weak. Only some rows state a clone size, as once, few, many or a class for expanded clones.

V	J	D	size	CDR3	DNA
TRBV7-3	TRBJ2-2	TRBD2	.	CASSLVTSGVGELFF	TGTGCCAGCAGCTTGGTTACTAGCGGGGTCGGGGAGCTGTTTTTT
TRBV9	TRBJ1-2	.	.	CASSVGQGNFGYTF	TGTGCCAGCAGCGTAGGTCAGGGTAATTTTGGCTACACCTTC
TRBV18	TRBJ1-2	TRBD1	.	CASSRDRTGGNYGYTF	TGTGCCAGCTCCAGAGATCGGACAGGGGGCAACTATGGCTACACCTTC
TRBV7-9	TRBJ2-4	TRBD2	.	CASSSTRRETNIQYF	TGTGCCAGCAGCTCTACTAGGCGGGAGACGAACATTCAGTACTTC
TRBV7-2	TRBJ2-7	TRBD1	.	CASSFHRQGYEQYF	TGTGCCAGCAGCTTCCATCGACAGGGCTACGAGCAGTACTTC
TRBV18	TRBJ2-7	.	.	CASSPPSERQYF	TGTGCCAGCTCACCACCTAGCGAGCGGCAGTACTTC
TRBV28	TRBJ1-3	.	.	CASTKEGTGNTIYF	TGTGCCAGCACCAAGGAAGGAACTGGAAACACCATATATTTT
TRBV5-1	TRBJ1-2	.	.	CASSPAVNYGYTF	TGCGCCAGCAGCCCAGCGGTAAACTATGGCTACACCTTC
TRBV15	TRBJ1-3	.	.	CATSRERAAGNTIYF	TGTGCCACCAGCAGAGAACGGGCTGCTGGAAACACCATATATTTT
TRBV9	TRBJ1-2	TRBD1	.	CASSVGQGVSYTF	TGTGCCAGCAGCGTAGGACAGGGCGTGAGCTACACCTTC
TRBV4-2	TRBJ2-5	TRBD1	.	CASSPPGTGSQTQYF	TGTGCCAGCAGCCCGCCCGGGACAGGGTCGCAGACCCAGTACTTC
TRBV9	TRBJ1-6	.	once	CASSVSTQGNSPLHF	TGTGCCAGCAGCGTAAGCACGCAGGGAAATTCACCCCTCCACTTT
TRBV5-6	TRBJ1-5	.	.	CASSLREGTQHF	TGTGCCAGCAGCTTGCGGGAAGGGACCCAGCATTTT
TRBV2	TRBJ2-5	.	.	CASSGQGETQYF	TGTGCCAGCAGTGGTCAGGGGGAGACCCAGTACTTC
TRBV28	TRBJ2-7	TRBD1	.	CASRHTGGSTYEQYF	TGTGCCAGCAGACATACAGGGGGTTCTACCTACGAGCAGTACTTC
TRBV12-3/TRBV12-4	TRBJ1-3	.	.	CASTRDGGNTIYF	TGTGCCAGCACCCGAGACGGTGGAAACACCATATATTTT
TRBV7-2	TRBJ1-6	.	.	CASSLATTRKGSPLHF	TGTGCCAGCAGCTTGGCGACTACGCGGAAGGGTTCACCCCTCCACTTT
TRBV11-3	TRBJ2-2	.	.	CASSLVSTGELFF	TGTGCCAGCAGCTTGGTTTCCACCGGGGAGCTGTTTTTT
TRBV28	TRBJ1-6	.	.	CASSSQFSDNSPLHF	TGTGCCAGCAGTTCCCAATTTAGTGATAATTCACCCCTCCACTTT
TRBV5-4	TRBJ1-1	.	.	CASSFLLAGVGGTEAFF	TGTGCCAGCAGCTTTTTGTTGGCGGGCGTCGGTGGAACTGAAGCTTTCTTT
TRBV5-1	TRBJ2-1	TRBD2	.	CASSSEAGSSYNEQFF	TGCGCCAGCAGCTCCGAAGCGGGGAGCTCCTACAATGAGCAGTTCTTC
TRBV19	TRBJ1-5	TRBD1	.	CASSIGPGTGPNQPQHF	TGTGCCAGTAGTATCGGGCCCGGGACAGGGCCCAATCAGCCCCAGCATTTT
TRBV6-2/TRBV6-3	TRBJ1-5	.	.	CASSYGGGSNQPQHF	TGTGCCAGCAGTTACGGGGGGGGTAGCAATCAGCCCCAGCATTTT
TRBV2	TRBJ2-7	TRBD1	.	CASSWDRDLQASYEQYF	TGTGCCAGCAGTTGGGACAGGGATTTACAAGCCTCCTACGAGCAGTACTTC
TRBV6-2/TRBV6-3	TRBJ2-1	TRBD2	few	CASSTRTSGNYNEQFF	TGTGCCAGCAGTACTCGGACTAGCGGTAATTACAATGAGCAGTTCTTC
TRBV28	TRBJ1-2	.	.	CASTQSGRIYGYTF	TGTGCCAGCACCCAGAGTGGGCGAATCTATGGCTACACCTTC
TRBV19	TRBJ1-1	.	.	CASRYGVFNLGTEAFF	TGTGCCAGTAGATACGGGGTTTTCAATCTCGGCACTGAAGCTTTCTTT
TRBV7-9	TRBJ2-5	.	.	CASSFVGETQYF	TGTGCCAGCAGCTTCGTGGGTGAGACCCAGTACTTC
TRBV6-4	TRBJ2-1	TRBD2	.	CASQTGRTAYNEQFF	TGTGCCAGCCAAACCGGGAGGACGGCCTACAATGAGCAGTTCTTC